The 18 T cell receptor beta chains presented below share a single source sample, sequenced in a study of follicular helper T cells after annual influenza vaccination. Noted time point: 2014-2015 season, 7 days after vaccination. Clones were read by immunoSEQ multiplex PCR, and TCRdb kept only the in-frame ones, dropping some. The table has approximately 9,500 clones, under 85% seen once. The sample consisted of CXCR5- memory CD4+ T cells sorted from blood, taken 7 days after influenza vaccination. These receptors came from an adult who received the influenza vaccine.

This sequence joins TRBV11-3 and TRBJ2-1; 10 bases fit TRBD2. Germline-derived CDR1 and CDR2 are SGHNT and YENEEA. Losses at the gene ends were 1 base for V and 9 bases for J; bases not matched to a gene: 6. The CDR3 contains 15 residues. The CDR3 DNA is TGTGCCAGCAGCTTAGGCCTAGCGGGAGCGGGTGAGCAGTTCTTC. This translates into CASSLGLAGAGEQFF. The full variable domain, with the rest looked up from reference TRBV11-3 and TRBJ2-1, is EAGVVQSPRYKIIEKKQPVAFWCNPISGHNTLYWYLQNLGQGPELLIRYENEEAVDDSQLPKDRFSAERLKGVDSTLKIQPAELGDSAVYLCASSLGLAGAGEQFFGPGTRLTVL.

The chain recombines TRBV6-6 with TRBJ2-7, with 11 bases identical to TRBD1. CDR3 size: 14 residues. Germline V lookup: CDR1 MNHNY, CDR2 SVGAGI (reference sequence). J was trimmed by 5 bases and V by 6 bases; bases with no gene match: 6. CDR3 amino acids: CASRRTGGENEQYF. CDR3 sequence (DNA): TGTGCCAGCAGGCGGACAGGGGGCGAGAACGAGCAGTACTTC.

This clone was counted once. V gene TRBV5-6 combines with J gene TRBJ2-1; a weak D match, TRBD1 (6 bases). The V and J ends lost 4 bases and 5 bases respectively, with 10 bases between them. This CDR3 is 13 amino acids long. Germline V gene lookup returns CDR1 SGHDT and CDR2 YYEEEE. The CDR3, as DNA: TGTGCCAGCAGCCTGGACAGCCACAATGAGCAGTTCTTC. Its protein product is CASSLDSHNEQFF.

This rearrangement joins TRBV18 to TRBJ1-3, with D unresolved. Germline V gene data show CDR1 as KGHSH and CDR2 as LQKENI. This CDR3 has 15 residues. V was trimmed by 3 bases and J by 2 bases, leaving 11 bases between them. CDR3 amino acids: CASSPVQSAGNTIYF. In DNA, the CDR3 is TGTGCCAGCTCACCGGTCCAGAGTGCTGGAAACACCATATATTTT.

The chain couples TRBV10-3 to TRBJ2-2, with D possibly TRBD1 on 6 matching bases. Trimming removed 8 bases from V and 1 base from J, with 14 bases in between. Germline CDR1 ENHRY, CDR2 SYGVKD. CDR3 length equals 15 residues. CDR3 in DNA: TGTGCCATCGGCACCGGGACACTGAACACCGGGGAGCTGTTTTTT. This translates into CAIGTGTLNTGELFF.

The rearrangement joins TRBV4-1 to TRBJ2-1; 8 bases line up with TRBD1. This CDR3 is built from 16 residues. V lost 3 bases to trimming and J lost 9 bases; unmatched junction nucleotides: 13. Germline lookup yields CDR1 MGHRA and CDR2 YSYEKL. CDR3 nucleotide sequence: TGCGCCAGCAGCCAGATTCCGGGACAGGCGCCGGGTGAGCAGTTCTTC. As protein: CASSQIPGQAPGEQFF.

This chain's CDR3 is CASSLERSYEQYF. The CDR3 nucleotides are TGCGCCAGCAGCTTGGAACGTTCCTACGAGCAGTACTTC. V is TRBV5-1 and J is TRBJ2-7; D unresolved. V lost 0 bases to trimming and J lost 1 base, with 5 bases between them. This CDR3 region has 13 residues. Germline V gene sequence: CDR1 SGHRS, CDR2 YFSETQ.

The chain joins TRBV2 to TRBJ2-3; D is unresolved. V lost 10 bases, J lost 6 bases, and 8 bases lay in between. CDR1 and CDR2 from the germline V gene are SNHLY and FYNNEI. The CDR3 loop spans 10 amino acids. This CDR3 is CATNVDTQYF. DNA for the CDR3: TGTGCCACAAATGTGGATACGCAGTATTTT.

This clone was seen more than once but under ten times. The gene calls are TRBV28 and TRBJ2-7; 12 bases map to TRBD2. The CDR3 length is 15 residues. The V and J ends lost 2 bases and 2 bases, in that order; junction bases with no gene match: 1. Germline V gene data show CDR1 as MDHEN and CDR2 as SYDVKM. This CDR3 reads CASSLGTSGPYEQYF. CDR3 bases: TGTGCCAGCAGTTTAGGGACTAGCGGGCCCTACGAGCAGTACTTC.

The gene calls are TRBV5-1 and TRBJ2-5, with TRBD1 matching over 8 bases. Germline V lookup: CDR1 SGHRS, CDR2 YFSETQ. This CDR3 is built from 17 residues. Trimming at V came to 0 bases and at J to 5 bases, leaving 12 bases not matched to a gene. The DNA of the CDR3 is TGCGCCAGCAGCTTGGTTGTAGGCCAGGGGGCTGGGGAGACCCAGTACTTC. This codes for CASSLVVGQGAGETQYF. Supplemented by reference TRBV5-1 and TRBJ2-5, the full variable domain reads KAGVTQTPRYLIKTRGQQVTLSCSPISGHRSVSWYQQTPGQGLQFLFEYFSETQRNKGNFPGRFSGRQFSNSRSEMNVSTLELGDSALYLCASSLVVGQGAGETQYFGPGTRLLVL.

As DNA, the CDR3 is TGTGCCAGTAGTACGCGCCCGGACCTCTTGGATACGCAGTATTTT. Translation gives CASSTRPDLLDTQYF. The genes are TRBV19 and TRBJ2-3; D not resolved. The germline gives CDR1 LNHDA, CDR2 SQIVND (reference sequence). This CDR3 region has 15 residues. Trimming took 4 bases from V and 6 from J, leaving 17 bases between them.

The genes are TRBV4-3 and TRBJ2-7; maybe TRBD2 (7 bases). CDR1 LGHNA and CDR2 YSLEER come from the germline V gene. The CDR3 sequence is 16 residues long. The germline V and J ends were trimmed by 1 base and 1 base, with 14 bases remaining between them. This CDR3 reads CASSQVGGGSSYEQYF. The CDR3 DNA sequence: TGCGCCAGCAGCCAAGTGGGGGGCGGGAGTTCCTACGAGCAGTACTTC.

A few counts support this clone. The chain combines TRBV23-1 with TRBJ1-2, with a tentative D call TRBD1 (5 bases). TRBV23-1 is assigned to the ORF class and has an uncertain function. CDR3 length: 13 residues. V was shortened by 2 bases and J by 5 bases, with 9 bases between the two germline ends. The CDR3 sequence is CASSQRGAYGYTF. The CDR3 bases are TGCGCCAGCAGTCAAAGGGGCGCGTATGGCTACACCTTC.

This sequence joins TRBV5-1 and TRBJ1-1; 7 nucleotides agree with TRBD1. Germline-derived CDR1 and CDR2 are SGHRS and YFSETQ. Unmatched junction bases numbered 3, after V lost 0 bases and J lost 10 bases. The CDR3 is made up of 12 amino acids. The CDR3 spells CASSLEGGTAFF. In DNA form, the CDR3 reads TGCGCCAGCAGCTTGGAAGGGGGCACAGCTTTCTTT.

The chain combines TRBV7-2 with TRBJ2-7; D gene ambiguous. Germline V gene lookup returns CDR1 SGHTA and CDR2 FQGNSA. Trimming removed 4 bases from V and 2 bases from J, with 15 bases in between. This CDR3 is built from 15 residues. Here the CDR3 reads CASSSSRTETYEQYF. CDR3 nucleotide sequence: TGTGCCAGCAGCTCGAGTCGGACGGAGACCTACGAGCAGTACTTC. Together with reference TRBV7-2 and TRBJ2-7, the CDR3 gives the full variable domain: GAGVSQSPSNKVTEKGKDVELRCDPISGHTALYWYRQSLGQGLEFLIYFQGNSAPDKSGLPSDRFSAERTGGSVSTLTIQRTQQEDSAVYLCASSSSRTETYEQYFGPGTRLTVT.

This chain joins TRBV19 and TRBJ2-1, with D possibly TRBD2 on 6 matching bases. Germline V lookup: CDR1 LNHDA, CDR2 SQIVND (reference sequence). The CDR3 has 13 residues. The V gene lost 9 bases and the J gene lost 2 bases, with 11 bases spanning the gap. The CDR3 DNA sequence: TGTGCCAGCCGGGAGTCCGCCTACAATGAGCAGTTCTTC. Translating it yields CASRESAYNEQFF.

This rearrangement joins TRBV6-5 to TRBJ1-3; no definite D call. Per germline, CDR1 MNHEY and CDR2 SVGAGI. There are 14 residues in the CDR3. V was trimmed by 6 bases and J by 0 bases, leaving 9 bases between them. This CDR3 is CASSGSVSGNTIYF. CDR3 DNA sequence: TGTGCCAGCAGCGGGTCCGTCTCTGGAAACACCATATATTTT.

The rearrangement uses TRBV6-6 and TRBJ1-1, with 7 nucleotides matching TRBD1. This CDR3 has 15 amino acids. With V trimmed by 6 bases and J by 2 bases, 9 bases remained unmatched. CDR1 is MNHNY and CDR2 is SVGAGI in the germline V gene (reference sequence). The CDR3 loop reads CASRRTGTENTEAFF. The CDR3 region has the DNA TGTGCCAGCAGGCGGACCGGGACAGAAAACACTGAAGCTTTCTTT.